The 7 T cell receptor beta chains below all came from one sample that was sequenced in a study of T-cell reconstitution after alpha-beta-depleted transplantation in children. TCRbeta library preparation incorporated unique molecular identifiers. TCRdb recomputed calls from the PCR reads with MiXCR, one row per CDR3 protein. The table records 450,000 to 600,000 distinct CDR3 sequences, 13% of them present only once. The source material was PBMCs, mostly from graft donor cells, sampled 360 days after TCRalphabeta/CD19-depleted stem cell transplant. Receptors were obtained from a male patient younger than 18 who had a stem cell transplant for acute myeloid leukemia, so the T cells may come from the graft donor.

The CDR3 DNA reads as TGTGCCAGCAGCGGGTCGTGGAGGATCATAAAGACTTCTGAAGCTTTCTTT. Its translation: CASSGSWRIIKTSEAFF. This chain joins TRBV5-6 and TRBJ1-1, with unresolved D. This CDR3 has 17 amino acids. CDR1 and CDR2 (germline): SGHDT, YYEEEE. V dropped 4 bases and J dropped 6 bases, with 25 bases sitting between them.

This clonotype was counted a few times. This sequence joins TRBV6-2 or TRBV6-3 and TRBJ2-5; D may be TRBD2 (6 bases). CDR1 is MNHEY, CDR2 SVGEGT, per germline. The CDR3 is made up of 15 amino acids. Trimming left V 6 bases short and J 7 bases short, with 21 bases between. CDR3 region: CASSLGGGHTGTQYF. CDR3 nucleotides: TGTGCCAGCAGCTTGGGAGGCGGCCACACGGGGACCCAGTACTTC.

This clonotype was detected ten times or more. V gene TRBV29-1 combines with J gene TRBJ2-1; 11 bases match TRBD2. The CDR3 has 14 residues. V trimming: 1 base; J trimming: 9 bases; junction bases outside the gene matches: 5. Germline CDR1 and CDR2: SQVTM and ANQGSEA. The CDR3 protein is CSVEVGLAGREQFF. The CDR3 DNA reads TGCAGCGTTGAAGTTGGACTAGCGGGCCGTGAGCAGTTCTTC.

The chain is built from TRBV12-3 or TRBV12-4 and TRBJ2-7; possibly TRBD2 for D (5 bases). The CDR3 covers 18 residues. V was trimmed by 1 base and J by 3 bases, leaving 22 bases between them. CDR3 protein: CASSLGGWSFHNSYEQYF. The DNA of the CDR3 is TGTGCCAGCAGTTTAGGAGGGTGGAGTTTCCACAACAGCTACGAGCAGTACTTC.

This clonotype was seen only a few times. The rearrangement links TRBV5-1 to TRBJ2-1, with D possibly being TRBD2 (6 bases). V was cut by 4 bases and J by 0 bases, with 14 bases left in between. The CDR3 contains 16 residues. The germline V gene has CDR1 SGHRS and CDR2 YFSETQ. Written as DNA, the CDR3 is TGCGCCAGCAGCAGGGGCCGGGACTCCTCCTACAATGAGCAGTTCTTC. Translating it yields CASSRGRDSSYNEQFF.

This clonotype was recorded at least ten times. The chain links TRBV29-1 to TRBJ2-1; 9 bases fit TRBD1. Losses at the gene ends were 4 bases for V and 4 bases for J; bases not matched to a gene: 8. The CDR3 totals 15 residues. The V gene's germline CDR1 is SQVTM and CDR2 ANQGSEA. CDR3 DNA sequence: TGCAGCGTTGCCCGGGACAGGGTAAGGTACAATGAGCAGTTCTTC. Its protein product is CSVARDRVRYNEQFF.

In its sample, this clonotype was seen many times. V usage is TRBV6-5 and J usage is TRBJ2-3; 9 nucleotides line up with TRBD2. This CDR3 is 18 amino acids long. J gave up 4 bases and V 0 bases, and 11 bases lay outside the gene matches. Germline assignment: CDR1 MNHEY and CDR2 SVGAGI. CDR3 in amino acids: CASSYSIGGLAIADTQYF. For the CDR3, the DNA is TGTGCCAGCAGTTACTCGATCGGAGGACTAGCGATCGCAGATACGCAGTATTTT.